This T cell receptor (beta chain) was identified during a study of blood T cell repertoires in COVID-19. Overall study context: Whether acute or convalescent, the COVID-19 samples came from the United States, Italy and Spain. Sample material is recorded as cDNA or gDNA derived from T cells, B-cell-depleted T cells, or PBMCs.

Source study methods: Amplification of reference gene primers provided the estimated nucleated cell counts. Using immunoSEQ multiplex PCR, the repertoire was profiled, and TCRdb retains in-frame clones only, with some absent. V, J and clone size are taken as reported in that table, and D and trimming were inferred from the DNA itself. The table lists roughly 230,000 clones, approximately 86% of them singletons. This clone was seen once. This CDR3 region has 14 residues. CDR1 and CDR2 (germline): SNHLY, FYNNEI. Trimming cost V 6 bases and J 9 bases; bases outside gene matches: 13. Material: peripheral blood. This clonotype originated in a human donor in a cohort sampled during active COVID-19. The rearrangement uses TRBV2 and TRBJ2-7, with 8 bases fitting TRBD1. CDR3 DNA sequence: TGTGCCAGCAGCTTTTTCCCCGACAGGGGAGTGCAGTACTTC. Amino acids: CASSFFPDRGVQYF.